One sample yielded the 16 T cell receptor beta chains listed below, sequenced in a study of PD-L1 blockade in urothelial cancer. Profiling relied on immunoSEQ multiplex PCR, and the TCRdb table lists in-frame clones only, not all of them. The sample includes approximately 28,000 clones, roughly 84% of them seen just once. As to time point: peripheral blood 6 weeks after treatment start. The source material was PBMCs, sampled around atezolizumab (anti-PD-L1) treatment. All receptors come from a man between 65 and 85 years old with urothelial cancer.

The chain couples TRBV5-4 to TRBJ1-2; 10 bases are shared with TRBD1. V dropped 4 bases and J dropped 8; count of bases not matched to a gene: 11. The CDR3 is 15 amino acids. CDR1 is SGHNT, CDR2 YYREEE, per germline (reference sequence). In DNA, the CDR3 is TGTGCCAGCAGCCTATCGGGGACAGGGGCTGGAGGCTACACCTTC. Protein product: CASSLSGTGAGGYTF.

This chain links TRBV5-4 with TRBJ2-1; TRBD2 matches 12 bases. Germline lookup yields CDR1 SGHNT and CDR2 YYREEE (reference sequence). V lost 4 bases and J lost 4; bases outside the gene matches: 3. The CDR3 is 15 residues long. The CDR3, as DNA: TGTGCCAGCAGCGTTACTAGCGGGGGGTACAATGAGCAGTTCTTC. It codes for CASSVTSGGYNEQFF.

This clone appeared a single time. This chain joins TRBV19 and TRBJ1-2, with TRBD1 as a possible D gene (5 bases). The germline gives CDR1 LNHDA, CDR2 SQIVND (reference sequence). The CDR3 contains 16 residues. V was clipped by 3 bases and J by 7 bases, with 21 bases between them. The CDR3 nucleotides are TGTGCCAGTAGTATCGGCCGGAACAAGCCGGGGGGTGGCTACACCTTC. Amino acids: CASSIGRNKPGGGYTF.

V usage is TRBV9 and J usage is TRBJ1-2; 8 bases map to TRBD1. The CDR3 is made up of 14 amino acids. The V and J ends lost 3 bases and 2 bases, in that order; junction bases with no gene match: 3. Germline assignment: CDR1 SGDLS and CDR2 YYNGEE. The CDR3: CASSGTGTNYGYTF. CDR3 bases: TGTGCCAGCAGCGGGACAGGGACGAACTATGGCTACACCTTC.

This chain uses TRBV7-2 with TRBJ1-2; 8 bases align to TRBD1. The CDR3 runs 16 residues. V gave up 2 bases and J gave up 6 bases; unmatched junction bases: 11. Germline V CDR1 and CDR2: SGHTA, FQGNSA. CDR3 in amino acids: CASSLLGYRGRDGYTF. The DNA for the CDR3 is TGTGCCAGCAGCTTACTTGGGTACAGGGGGAGAGATGGCTACACCTTC.

The J gene is TRBJ2-7, the V gene TRBV5-1; TRBD1 is a possible D gene (6 bases). This CDR3 spans 17 amino acids. V shed 3 bases and J shed 5 bases, with 24 bases lying between them. CDR1 SGHRS and CDR2 YFSETQ come from the germline V gene. As DNA, the CDR3 is TGCGCCAGCAGCTGGGTCCCCTTACAGGGACGTTCTCACGAGCAGTACTTC. Amino acid sequence: CASSWVPLQGRSHEQYF.

This chain joins TRBV5-1 and TRBJ2-5; 7 bases fit TRBD2. Germline V gene data show CDR1 as SGHRS and CDR2 as YFSETQ. This CDR3 spans 18 amino acids. V lost 0 bases and J lost 5; bases outside the gene matches: 16. The CDR3 region is CASSLVGFSQRRGETQYF. In nucleotides, the CDR3 is TGCGCCAGCAGCTTGGTGGGATTCTCTCAAAGGCGGGGGGAGACCCAGTACTTC.

The CDR3 nucleotides read TGCGCCAGCAGCGGGGGGGCCCTCAATGAGCAGTTCTTC. Its protein product is CASSGGALNEQFF. This chain uses TRBV5-1 with TRBJ2-1; possibly TRBD2 for D (7 bases). Trimming took off 4 bases at V and 6 bases at J, with 11 bases between the two ends. CDR3 size: 13 residues. Germline CDR1 SGHRS, CDR2 YFSETQ.

This clone has more than one count but fewer than ten. The gene calls are TRBV7-9 and TRBJ1-1; maybe TRBD1 (6 bases). The CDR3 length is 15 residues. Trimming pared 5 bases from V and 7 bases from J, leaving 20 bases between. From germline, CDR1 is SEHNR and CDR2 FQNEAQ (reference sequence). The CDR3 loop is CASSLGQLPTYEAFF. CDR3 bases: TGTGCCAGCAGCCTCGGACAGCTACCTACCTATGAAGCTTTCTTT. The full variable domain, in which reference TRBV7-9 and TRBJ1-1 provide the parts outside the CDR3, is DTGVSQNPRHKITKRGQNVTFRCDPISEHNRLYWYRQTLGQGPEFLTYFQNEAQLEKSRLLSDRFSAERPKGSFSTLEIQRTEQGDSAMYLCASSLGQLPTYEAFFGQGTRLTVV.

The chain has TRBV7-3 and TRBJ2-3; perhaps TRBD2 as D (6 bases). The ends were cut back, 5 bases at V and 2 bases at J, with 17 bases in the middle. In germline, CDR1 is SGHTA, CDR2 FQGTGA. The length of the CDR3 is 16 residues. Here the CDR3 reads CASSPQVGGTTDTQYF. The CDR3 DNA sequence: TGTGCCAGCAGCCCCCAGGTTGGCGGGACCACAGATACGCAGTATTTT.

J is TRBJ1-1 and V is TRBV15, with TRBD1 as a possible D gene (5 bases). In germline, CDR1 is LNHNV, CDR2 YYDKDF (reference sequence). V shed 0 bases and J shed 6 bases, with 23 bases lying between them. The CDR3 consists of 18 residues. The CDR3 region has the DNA TGTGCCACCAGCAGAGACTTATCAGGGATGTCGAAGATGTCTGAAGCTTTCTTT. It is translated as CATSRDLSGMSKMSEAFF.

This clone was counted a single time. The rearrangement joins TRBV28 to TRBJ2-7; tentative D call: TRBD1 (6 bases). There are 13 residues in the CDR3. V dropped 5 bases and J dropped 6 bases, with 14 bases sitting between them. CDR1 MDHEN and CDR2 SYDVKM come from the germline V gene. The CDR3 DNA reads TGTGCCAGCAGTCGGACAGATCAGCTCGAGCAGTACTTC. It translates to CASSRTDQLEQYF. Combining the CDR3 with reference TRBV28 and TRBJ2-7 gives the whole variable domain DVKVTQSSRYLVKRTGEKVFLECVQDMDHENMFWYRQDPGLGLRLIYFSYDVKMKEKGDIPEGYSVSREKKERFSLILESASTNQTSMYLCASSRTDQLEQYFGPGTRLTVT.

The gene calls are TRBV27 and TRBJ2-5; TRBD1 matches 7 bases. The J call is in doubt because the DNA end fits TRBJ2-7 better. This CDR3 region has 15 residues. CDR1 and CDR2 from the germline V gene are MNHEY and SMNVEV (reference sequence). CDR3: CASSLQGKGAYEQYF. The CDR3 DNA is TGTGCCAGCAGTCTACAGGGGAAGGGGGCCTACGAGCAGTACTTC.

In this sample, this clone turned up a few times. The chain carries TRBV6-1 and TRBJ1-6; tentative D call: TRBD1 (5 bases). V lost 7 bases and J 1 base, leaving 8 bases between the germline ends. The germline CDR1 and CDR2 sequences are MNHNS and SASEGT. CDR3 size: 14 residues. In nucleotides, the CDR3 is TGTGCCAGCACAGGGAGGTCCTATAATTCACCCCTCCACTTT. Its protein is CASTGRSYNSPLHF.

V usage is TRBV5-4 and J usage is TRBJ2-7, with D maybe TRBD2 (7 bases). Germline loops: CDR1 SGHNT, CDR2 YYREEE (reference sequence). The CDR3 has 15 amino acids. V lost 0 bases, J lost 0 bases, and 10 bases lay in between. CDR3 sequence reads: CASSLGGGSSYEQYF. CDR3 coding DNA: TGTGCCAGCAGCTTGGGCGGGGGCAGCTCCTACGAGCAGTACTTC.

The chain combines TRBV7-2 with TRBJ1-2; D might be TRBD1 (5 bases). Germline lookup yields CDR1 SGHTA and CDR2 FQGNSA. The CDR3 is made up of 14 amino acids. Trimming removed 2 bases from V and 6 bases from J, with 13 bases in between. The DNA of the CDR3 is TGTGCCAGCAGCTTATCCCAGGGAGGGCATGGCTACACCTTC. Its protein product is CASSLSQGGHGYTF.